Shown below are 9 T cell receptor beta chains from a single sample sequenced in a study of blood T cells in healthy people across ages. The second PCR ran about 6 to 12 cycles with a sample-barcoded 5' primer and J-beta primers. TCRdb used MiXCR to reprocess the 5' RACE reads, holding one entry per CDR3 protein. The table includes roughly 1.9 million distinct CDR3 sequences, approximately 40% detected once. The sample was blood. All receptors derive from a human donor in good health.

This clonotype was picked up a small number of times. The chain links TRBV4-2 to TRBJ2-7, with D possibly matching TRBD2 (5 bases). The CDR3 length is 14 residues. Germline V lookup: CDR1 LGHNA, CDR2 YNFKEQ. The V end lost 0 bases, the J end lost 5 bases, and 11 bases lay between the germline ends. DNA of the CDR3: TGTGCCAGCAGCCAAGAACGGGGTATCGACGAGCAGTACTTC. This translates into CASSQERGIDEQYF.

This clonotype was seen only a few times. The chain uses TRBV5-1 and TRBJ2-1; 7 bases match TRBD2. Unmatched junction bases numbered 4, after V lost 0 bases and J lost 1 base. From germline, CDR1 is SGHRS and CDR2 YFSETQ. The CDR3 runs 16 residues. CDR3 region: CASSLDRAGSYNEQFF. For the CDR3, the DNA is TGCGCCAGCAGCTTGGATCGAGCGGGGTCCTACAATGAGCAGTTCTTC.

The chain carries TRBV2 and TRBJ2-5, with TRBD2 as a possible D gene (5 bases). The J call may be wrong; the DNA end is better matched by TRBJ2-7. The CDR3 spans 14 residues. Germline V gene data show CDR1 as SNHLY and CDR2 as FYNNEI. The DNA for the CDR3 is TGTGCCAGCAGTGAACGCGGGTATACCTACGAGCAGTACTTC. This encodes CASSERGYTYEQYF.

V usage is TRBV5-1 and J usage is TRBJ1-1; TRBD1 might be the D (5 bases). The V end was cut by 5 bases, the J end by 3 bases, with 17 bases between. CDR1 and CDR2 from the germline V gene are SGHRS and YFSETQ. This CDR3 has 15 residues. The CDR3 DNA sequence: TGCGCCAGCAGAGATTTAGGGGCAGGGCACACTGAAGCTTTCTTT. Encoded protein: CASRDLGAGHTEAFF.

This clonotype was seen only a few times. The rearrangement links TRBV7-2 to TRBJ2-3; 8 positions match TRBD2. The CDR3 spans 17 residues. CDR1 is SGHTA, CDR2 FQGNSA, per germline. J lost 2 bases, V lost 1 base, and 8 bases had no gene match. The CDR3 sequence is CASSLDPPRGVTDTQYF. CDR3 nucleotides: TGTGCCAGCAGCTTAGACCCCCCGCGGGGGGTCACAGATACGCAGTATTTT.

A remark on this clonotype: This sequence may be a read error, since a much larger clone differs from it by one base. CDR3 in amino acids: CARSLAGELFF. CDR3 sequence (DNA): TGTGCCCGCAGCTTAGCCGGGGAGCTGTTTTTT. The chain carries TRBV7-2 and TRBJ2-2; D is ambiguous. CDR1 is SGHTA, CDR2 FQGNSA, per germline. This CDR3 spans 11 amino acids.

This clonotype was picked up a small number of times. V is TRBV20-1 and J is TRBJ1-2, with TRBD1 as a possible D gene (5 bases). This CDR3 region has 12 residues. Germline CDR1 DFQATT, CDR2 SNEGSKA (reference sequence). Trimming shortened V by 8 bases and J by 10 bases, and 20 bases separated the two germline ends. CDR3 sequence (DNA): TGCAGTTCAGGGATAGGTCAGACCCTCTACACCTTC. Protein: CSSGIGQTLYTF.

This clonotype came up a few times. One junction end does not reproduce the germline sequence, and a read error may be involved. This chain joins TRBV12-3 or TRBV12-4 and TRBJ2-3, with D perhaps given as TRBD1 or TRBD2 (5 bases each). The CDR3 spans 15 residues. Here the CDR3 reads CASSLRDLGTGTQYF. The CDR3 coding sequence is TGTGCCAGCAGTTTACGGGACCTTGGCACAGGTACGCAGTATTTT.

The chain links TRBV5-5 to TRBJ1-2; the match to TRBD1 covers 7 bases. The CDR3 runs 16 residues. V shed 4 bases, J shed 1 base, and the junction held 10 bases outside the gene matches. CDR1 SGHKS and CDR2 YYEKEE come from the germline V gene (reference sequence). The CDR3, as DNA: TGTGCCAGCAGCCTCACGGACAGGATTCATAACTATGGCTACACCTTC. Its translation: CASSLTDRIHNYGYTF.